This T cell receptor (beta chain) derives from a study of blood T cells in healthy people across ages (dated by TCRdb to 2015 to 2017). Turning to the overall study: In model experiments, roughly one uniquely barcoded TCR beta cDNA molecule per two T cells was captured by template switching. Age-related changes in TCR beta repertoire diversity were measured in the study by deep sequencing normalized with unique cDNA molecular identifiers. Four age groups were formed from the donors: young (average approximately 15 years), middle-aged (approximately 40), aged (roughly 56) and long-lived (around 80). To avoid experimental bias, donors of different ages were spread randomly across the sequencing lanes. The study analyzed two additional independent replicas of 1 million unique cDNA reads from the same blood draw for two donors, one aged 18 to 29 and one aged 80 or older. Overall study results and their limits: Conclusive comparison of naive and antigen-experienced compartments was prevented by the profiling of bulk unsorted PBMCs. The long-lived group showed more naive CD4+ T cells, fewer expanded clones and increased TCR diversity than the aged group, suggesting age selection. Estimates of total diversity from one million sequenced T cells were regarded as lower bounds and underestimates. Observed TCR beta diversity correlated strongly with the percentage of naive T cells measured by flow cytometry. Because the CMV infection status of the donors was unknown, age-related changes in expanded clonotypes may potentially have been confounded. Observed TCR beta diversity per million T cells fell roughly linearly with age, and a significant reduction was already apparent by age about 36.

Comments on this clonotype: Its antigen has not been determined. Base qualities are not recorded, but no much larger clone differs from it by a single base.

The germline V gene (reference sequence) yields LNHNV for CDR1 and YYDKDF for CDR2. The junction shows trimming of 5 bases on V and 3 bases on J, plus 6 bases between the germline ends. The CDR3 numbers 12 residues from cysteine through phenylalanine. Kept here is only the CDR3 DNA, which spans 36 bases and is read in frame from base 1. Donors were a few dozen systemically healthy Caucasian individuals from Russia aged 6 to 90 years. Each donor gave approximately 9.4 milliliters of peripheral blood, drawn into EDTA-treated Vacutainer tubes. Ficoll-Paque density-gradient centrifugation was used to isolate PBMCs, with at least 6.5 million per sample. Trizol reagent was used to extract total RNA from PBMCs, with at least 6 micrograms per sample. Naive CD45RAhigh/CD27high T cell percentages were measured by flow cytometry on a PBMC aliquot from every donor. Receptors were amplified or captured by 5' RACE. A second roughly 7 to 12 cycle PCR used a sample-barcoded 5' primer and a J-beta primer mix. A template-switch 5' adaptor carrying 12 random nucleotides introduced a unique molecular identifier onto each TCR beta cDNA molecule. At least 2.5 million CDR3-containing paired-end reads were obtained from each sample. First-strand cDNA was synthesized from all RNA with the Mint cDNA synthesis kit, primed by a TRBC-specific oligonucleotide. Following uracil-DNA glycosylase treatment, a first 18-cycle PCR with universal primers M1SS and BC2_uni_R was performed on all cDNA. The original methods were these. For normalization, 1 million high-quality reads were randomly selected from each sample, with every read carrying a distinct molecular identifier. Reads sharing molecular identifiers were discarded rather than binned into consensus sequences. MiTCR, with a Q25 quality threshold and the strictest error-elimination algorithm, was used for CDR3 identification, clonotype clustering and error correction. A nonparametric unseen species model with Euler transformation was used to estimate lower-bound total TCR beta diversity. TCRdb ran its own pipeline on the public reads, namely fastp trimming at Q25 and MiXCR clone calling, and kept in-frame beta chains. Entries that share a CDR3 protein sequence are merged under the most common genes and DNA. Clone size and V and J calls follow TCRdb, not the original study. This sample comprises 1,800,000 or so distinct CDR3 sequences, 35% to 50% of them detected only once. The ten largest clonotypes hold 20% to 25% of the sample.

This receptor chain uses TRBV15 and TRBJ2-3, with the D gene not clear enough to name. Sequences were obtained from blood. This receptor was taken from a human donor in good health. The CDR3 is CATSRLTDTQYF. The base sequence is TGTGCCACCAGCCGTTTGACAGATACGCAGTATTTT.